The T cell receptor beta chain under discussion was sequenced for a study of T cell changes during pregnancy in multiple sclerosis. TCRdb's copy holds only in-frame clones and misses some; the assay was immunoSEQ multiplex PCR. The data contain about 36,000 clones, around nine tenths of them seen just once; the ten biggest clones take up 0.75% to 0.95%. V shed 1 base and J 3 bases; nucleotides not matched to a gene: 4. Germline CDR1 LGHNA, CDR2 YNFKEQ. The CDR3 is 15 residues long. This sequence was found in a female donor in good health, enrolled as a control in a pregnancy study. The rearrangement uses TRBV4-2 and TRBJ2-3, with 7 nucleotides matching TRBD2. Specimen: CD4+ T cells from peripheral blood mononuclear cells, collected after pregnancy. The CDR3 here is CASSQVQAGTDTQYF. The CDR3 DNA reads TGTGCCAGCAGCCAAGTTCAAGCGGGGACAGATACGCAGTATTTT.